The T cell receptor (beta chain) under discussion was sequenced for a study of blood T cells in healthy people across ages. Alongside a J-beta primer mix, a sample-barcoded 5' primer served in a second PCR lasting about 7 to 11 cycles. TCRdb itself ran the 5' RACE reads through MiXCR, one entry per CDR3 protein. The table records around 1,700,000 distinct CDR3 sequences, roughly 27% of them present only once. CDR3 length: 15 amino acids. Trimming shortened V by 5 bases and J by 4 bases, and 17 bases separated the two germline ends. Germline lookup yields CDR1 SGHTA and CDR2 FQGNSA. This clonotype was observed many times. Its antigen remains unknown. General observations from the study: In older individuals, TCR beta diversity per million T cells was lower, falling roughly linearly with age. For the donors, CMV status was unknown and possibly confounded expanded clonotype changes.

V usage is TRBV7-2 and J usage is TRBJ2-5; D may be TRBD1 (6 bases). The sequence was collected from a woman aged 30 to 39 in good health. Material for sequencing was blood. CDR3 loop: CASSPAWGQGETQYF. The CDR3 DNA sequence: TGTGCCAGCAGCCCCGCCTGGGGGCAGGGAGAGACCCAGTACTTC.